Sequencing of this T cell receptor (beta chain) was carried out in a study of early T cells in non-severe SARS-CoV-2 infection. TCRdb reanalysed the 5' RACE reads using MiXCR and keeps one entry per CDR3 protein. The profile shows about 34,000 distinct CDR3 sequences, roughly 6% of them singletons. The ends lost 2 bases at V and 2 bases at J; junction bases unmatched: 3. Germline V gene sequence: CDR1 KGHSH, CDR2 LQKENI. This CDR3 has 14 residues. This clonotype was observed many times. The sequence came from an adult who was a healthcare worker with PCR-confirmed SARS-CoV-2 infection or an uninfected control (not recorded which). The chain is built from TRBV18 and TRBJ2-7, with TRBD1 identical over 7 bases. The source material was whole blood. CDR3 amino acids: CASSPGTEPYEQYF. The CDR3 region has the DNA TGTGCCAGCTCACCAGGGACAGAGCCCTACGAGCAGTACTTC.